This T cell receptor (beta chain) was found in a study of T cell responses to AZD1222 COVID-19 vaccine. Study results and limitations: Following two doses of AZD1222, Spike-specific TCR breadth and depth rose. Just six or seven AZD1222 recipients tested seropositive at baseline. In a largely white British group with more females than males, clonal diversity was possibly underestimated. A reported finding is that nearly half of spike-specific TCRs target unmutated variant regions.

Using immunoSEQ multiplex PCR, the repertoire was profiled, and TCRdb retains in-frame clones only, with some absent. This table has about 150,000 clones, about 91% appearing once. About this clone itself: Antigen unknown.

Germline-derived CDR1 and CDR2 are SQVTM and ANQGSEA. Between the trimmed V and J ends, which lost 7 bases and 8 bases, there was a span of 17 bases. The CDR3 is 13 amino acids. Sample: peripheral blood, taken on day 0 of AZD1222 vaccination. The sequence was obtained from an adult in good health. The rearrangement joins TRBV29-1 to TRBJ1-4, with D tentatively TRBD1 (6 bases). CDR3 protein: CSARTDGGEKLFF. CDR3 sequence (DNA): TGCAGCGCCAGGACAGACGGGGGAGAAAAACTGTTTTTT.